This is a list of T cell receptor beta chains from one sample in a study of T cell responses to AZD1222 COVID-19 vaccine. Using immunoSEQ multiplex PCR, the repertoire was profiled, and TCRdb retains in-frame clones only, with some absent. Among about 100,000 clones listed, around 87% were seen once. This material consisted of peripheral blood, taken on day 0 of MenACWY control vaccination. The receptors stem from an adult in good health. Both conserved end residues are part of each CDR3. The order of the fields is J gene, V gene, clone size, D gene, CDR3 DNA, CDR3 protein. D genes are given only for firm matches. Some rows mark clone size as missing; the rest say once, few, many or name a class of expanded clone.

TRBJ1-1 TRBV7-6 once NA TGTGCCAGCAGCTTCGGGACACCCAGTGAAGCTTTCTTT CASSFGTPSEAFF
TRBJ2-7 TRBV5-1 NA NA TGCGCCAGCAGCCTGAGACAGGCCCCCTTCTACGAGCAGTACTTC CASSLRQAPFYEQYF
TRBJ1-5 TRBV6-2/TRBV6-3 NA NA TGTGCCAGCAGTTACCGAAATCAGCCCCAGCATTTT CASSYRNQPQHF
TRBJ1-4 TRBV3-1/TRBV3-2 NA NA TGTGCCAGCAGGCAAGACGAAGTCTCTGAAAAACTGTTTTTT CASRQDEVSEKLFF
TRBJ1-3 TRBV7-2 NA NA TGTGCCAGCAGCTTGGGCCCCACAGGGCCCTCTGGAAACACCATATATTTT CASSLGPTGPSGNTIYF
TRBJ1-4 TRBV28 NA NA TGTGCCAGTGGCTACACGGCATTAGGGGAAAAACTGTTTTTT CASGYTALGEKLFF
TRBJ2-1 TRBV29-1 NA NA TGCAGCGTCGCGGAGGGAACTAACCCCTTCCATGAGCAGTTCTTC CSVAEGTNPFHEQFF
TRBJ1-3 TRBV7-3 NA NA TGTGCCAGCAGCTTATATGGTGGGGACACCATATATTTT CASSLYGGDTIYF
TRBJ1-4 TRBV18 few NA TGTGCCAGCTCACCGGGCGCAAATAATGAAAAACTGTTTTTT CASSPGANNEKLFF
TRBJ2-7 TRBV25-1 NA NA TGTGCCAGCAGTGCGAGGGCAATCGCCAACGAGCAGTACTTC CASSARAIANEQYF
TRBJ1-2 TRBV27 NA TRBD1 TGTGCCAGCAGGCGCAGGGGGCTTAACTATGGCTACACCTTC CASRRRGLNYGYTF
TRBJ2-7 TRBV11-2 NA NA TGTGCCAGCAGCTTACTCCCCTACGAGCAGTACTTC CASSLLPYEQYF
TRBJ1-4 TRBV7-2 NA NA TGTGCCAGCAGCTCAAGCGGGACCACCAATGAAAAACTGTTTTTT CASSSSGTTNEKLFF
TRBJ2-3 TRBV2 NA TRBD2 TGTGCCAGCAGTTTGGGACTAGCGGGCACAGATACGCAGTATTTT CASSLGLAGTDTQYF
TRBJ1-1 TRBV12-3/TRBV12-4 NA TRBD1 TGTGCCAGCAGGTATCGACAGGGGGCGTCAGCTTTCTTT CASRYRQGASAFF
TRBJ2-1 TRBV5-1 NA TRBD1 TGCGCCAGCAGCCAATACACAGGGGGCGCCCACAATGAGCAGTTCTTC CASSQYTGGAHNEQFF
TRBJ2-1 TRBV7-2 NA NA TGTGCCAGCAGCTTCGGCCCATCTTCCTACAATGAGCAGTTCTTC CASSFGPSSYNEQFF
TRBJ2-1 TRBV6-1 NA NA TGTGCCAGCAGTACACCAGGTAATGAGCAGTTCTTC CASSTPGNEQFF
TRBJ1-2 TRBV7-9 NA NA TGTGCCAGCAGCTTAGATCCGGACAGTCATGGCTACACCTTC CASSLDPDSHGYTF
TRBJ2-3 TRBV4-1 NA TRBD2 TGCGCCAGCAGCCAATTGAGGATAGCGGGAGTCACAGATACGCAGTATTTT CASSQLRIAGVTDTQYF
TRBJ2-7 TRBV24-1 NA TRBD1 TGTGCCACCAGTGATGCCGCCGGACAGGGGAGGGACGAGCAGTACTTC CATSDAAGQGRDEQYF
TRBJ1-2 TRBV15 NA NA TGTGCCACCGCCCCCAAGGGGAGTTTAGGCTACACCTTC CATAPKGSLGYTF
TRBJ2-1 TRBV27 NA TRBD2 TGTGCCAGCAGTAGGGGACTAGCGGGAGGAAATGAGCAGTTCTTC CASSRGLAGGNEQFF
TRBJ2-2 TRBV6-5 NA TRBD2 TGTGCCAGCAGCATGACTAGCGCGACCGGGGAGCTGTTTTTT CASSMTSATGELFF
TRBJ2-7 TRBV7-2 NA NA TGTGCCAGCAGTGGGGGAACACACTACGAGCAGTACTTC CASSGGTHYEQYF
TRBJ2-7 TRBV5-1 NA TRBD1 TGCGCCAGCAGCTTGGCCATACGGACAGGGAGGTCCTACGAGCAGTACTTC CASSLAIRTGRSYEQYF
TRBJ1-2 TRBV18 once TRBD1 TGTGCCAGCTCACCCCAGGGGGCCCGTGGTGCCTTC CASSPQGARGAF
TRBJ1-5 TRBV11-2 NA NA TGTGCCAGCAGCTTAGTTCAGAGAAGCAATCAGCCCCAGCATTTT CASSLVQRSNQPQHF
TRBJ1-3 TRBV6-5 few NA TGTGCCAGCAGGGAGTCGGTCTTCGCCGGAAACACCATATATTTT CASRESVFAGNTIYF
TRBJ1-4 TRBV4-2 NA NA TGTGCCAGCAGCCAAGAGTTGAGTCAGGAGGGGGGAAATGAAAAACTGTTTTTT CASSQELSQEGGNEKLFF
TRBJ2-2 TRBV5-1 NA TRBD1 TGCGCCAGCAGCACGGTCCCCCGGGACAGGCTGAACACCGGGGAGCTGTTTTTT CASSTVPRDRLNTGELFF
TRBJ2-5 TRBV7-6 NA NA TGTGCCAGCAGCCCAACGGGGTGGGAGACCCAGTACTTC CASSPTGWETQYF
TRBJ2-2 TRBV5-8 NA NA TGTGCCAGCACCCCCCTCCGGGGGGCGAGGGGCACCGGGGAGCTGTTTTTT CASTPLRGARGTGELFF
TRBJ1-1 TRBV28 NA TRBD1 TGTGCCAGCAGCCAAAGATTGACAGGGGACACTGAAGCTTTCTTT CASSQRLTGDTEAFF
TRBJ2-3 TRBV5-1 NA NA TGCGCCAGCAGCTTGTCTAGCTCAGATACGCAGTATTTT CASSLSSSDTQYF
TRBJ2-5 TRBV11-2 NA NA TGTGCCAGCAGCCCGAGAGGGAGTTTTAGAGAGACCCAGTACTTC CASSPRGSFRETQYF
TRBJ2-1 TRBV2 NA NA TGTGCCAGCAGTGACCCGGGGCCGAGAAATGAGCAGTTCTTC CASSDPGPRNEQFF
TRBJ2-7 TRBV7-2 NA TRBD2 TGTGCCAGCAGCATGAGACTAGCGGGGCCTCTTTACGAGCAGTACTTC CASSMRLAGPLYEQYF
TRBJ2-7 TRBV18 NA TRBD1 TGTGCCAGCTCATCTCGTTCCCCCGGGACAGGGATTTCCTACGAGCAGTACTTC CASSSRSPGTGISYEQYF
TRBJ1-2 TRBV7-8 NA NA TGTGCCAGCAGCCCCAGGGATGACTATGGCTACACCTTC CASSPRDDYGYTF
TRBJ1-1 TRBV21-1 NA NA TGTGCCAGTTGCCACCTGAGGAACACTGAAGCTTTCTTT CASCHLRNTEAFF
TRBJ1-4 TRBV28 NA NA TGTGCCAGCAGTGCCCTGACAGCTGAAAAACTGTTTTTT CASSALTAEKLFF
TRBJ2-1 TRBV12-3/TRBV12-4 NA TRBD1 TGTGCCAGCAGTCGCAGGGGGGAGCAGTTCTTC CASSRRGEQFF
TRBJ1-1 TRBV24-1 NA NA TGTGCCACCAGTGATCCGGGTGGCACTGAAGCTTTCTTT CATSDPGGTEAFF
TRBJ2-5 TRBV2 NA NA TGTGCCAGCAGTGAAGCGCTTCGGCTAGTGGGGACCCAGTACTTC CASSEALRLVGTQYF
TRBJ1-2 TRBV15 NA NA TGTGCCACCAGCAGAGAGGGGCTAGGTGGCTACACCTTC CATSREGLGGYTF
TRBJ2-3 TRBV13 NA TRBD2 TGTGCCAGCAGCTTTGGCGGGAGGGTGGGTACGCAGTATTTT CASSFGGRVGTQYF
TRBJ2-1 TRBV28 NA NA TGTGCCAGCAACAAAGGGCCCTTAGAGCAGTTCTTC CASNKGPLEQFF
TRBJ2-7 TRBV29-1 NA NA TGCAGCGTTGATATCGGGTCCTCCGAGCAGTACTTC CSVDIGSSEQYF
TRBJ1-2 TRBV12-3/TRBV12-4 NA NA TGTGCCAGCAGTTTACAGGACAGTTATGGCTACACCTTC CASSLQDSYGYTF
TRBJ2-6 TRBV6-5 few NA TGTGCCAGCATTCTACGATCTGGGGCCAACGTCCTGACTTTC CASILRSGANVLTF